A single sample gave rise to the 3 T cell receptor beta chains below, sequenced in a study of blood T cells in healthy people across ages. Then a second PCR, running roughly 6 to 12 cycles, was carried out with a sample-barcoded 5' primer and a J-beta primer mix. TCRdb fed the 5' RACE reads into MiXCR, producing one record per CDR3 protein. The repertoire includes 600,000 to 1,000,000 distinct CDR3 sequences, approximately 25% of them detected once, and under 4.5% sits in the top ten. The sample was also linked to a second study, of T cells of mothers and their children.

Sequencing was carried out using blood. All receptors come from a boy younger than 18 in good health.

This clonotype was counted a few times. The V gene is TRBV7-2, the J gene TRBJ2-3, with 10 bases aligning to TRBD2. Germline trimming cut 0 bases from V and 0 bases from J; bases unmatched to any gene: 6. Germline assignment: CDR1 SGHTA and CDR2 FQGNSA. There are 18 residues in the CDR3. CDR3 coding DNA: TGTGCCAGCAGCTTAGCTTCACTAGCGGGAAAGAGCACAGATACGCAGTATTTT. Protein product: CASSLASLAGKSTDTQYF.

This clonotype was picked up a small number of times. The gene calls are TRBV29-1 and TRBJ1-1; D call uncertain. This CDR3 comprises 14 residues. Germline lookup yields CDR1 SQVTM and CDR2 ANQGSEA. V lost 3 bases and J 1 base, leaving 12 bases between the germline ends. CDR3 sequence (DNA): TGCAGCGTTGACCAGAGGGAGGGGAACACTGAAGCTTTCTTT. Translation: CSVDQREGNTEAFF.

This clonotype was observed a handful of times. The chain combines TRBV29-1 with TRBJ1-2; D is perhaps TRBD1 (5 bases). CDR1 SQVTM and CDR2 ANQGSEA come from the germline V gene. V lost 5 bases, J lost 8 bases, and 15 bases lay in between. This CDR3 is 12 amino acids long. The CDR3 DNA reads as TGCAGCGTTCTTGGAAGGGACTGGGGCTACACCTTC. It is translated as CSVLGRDWGYTF.